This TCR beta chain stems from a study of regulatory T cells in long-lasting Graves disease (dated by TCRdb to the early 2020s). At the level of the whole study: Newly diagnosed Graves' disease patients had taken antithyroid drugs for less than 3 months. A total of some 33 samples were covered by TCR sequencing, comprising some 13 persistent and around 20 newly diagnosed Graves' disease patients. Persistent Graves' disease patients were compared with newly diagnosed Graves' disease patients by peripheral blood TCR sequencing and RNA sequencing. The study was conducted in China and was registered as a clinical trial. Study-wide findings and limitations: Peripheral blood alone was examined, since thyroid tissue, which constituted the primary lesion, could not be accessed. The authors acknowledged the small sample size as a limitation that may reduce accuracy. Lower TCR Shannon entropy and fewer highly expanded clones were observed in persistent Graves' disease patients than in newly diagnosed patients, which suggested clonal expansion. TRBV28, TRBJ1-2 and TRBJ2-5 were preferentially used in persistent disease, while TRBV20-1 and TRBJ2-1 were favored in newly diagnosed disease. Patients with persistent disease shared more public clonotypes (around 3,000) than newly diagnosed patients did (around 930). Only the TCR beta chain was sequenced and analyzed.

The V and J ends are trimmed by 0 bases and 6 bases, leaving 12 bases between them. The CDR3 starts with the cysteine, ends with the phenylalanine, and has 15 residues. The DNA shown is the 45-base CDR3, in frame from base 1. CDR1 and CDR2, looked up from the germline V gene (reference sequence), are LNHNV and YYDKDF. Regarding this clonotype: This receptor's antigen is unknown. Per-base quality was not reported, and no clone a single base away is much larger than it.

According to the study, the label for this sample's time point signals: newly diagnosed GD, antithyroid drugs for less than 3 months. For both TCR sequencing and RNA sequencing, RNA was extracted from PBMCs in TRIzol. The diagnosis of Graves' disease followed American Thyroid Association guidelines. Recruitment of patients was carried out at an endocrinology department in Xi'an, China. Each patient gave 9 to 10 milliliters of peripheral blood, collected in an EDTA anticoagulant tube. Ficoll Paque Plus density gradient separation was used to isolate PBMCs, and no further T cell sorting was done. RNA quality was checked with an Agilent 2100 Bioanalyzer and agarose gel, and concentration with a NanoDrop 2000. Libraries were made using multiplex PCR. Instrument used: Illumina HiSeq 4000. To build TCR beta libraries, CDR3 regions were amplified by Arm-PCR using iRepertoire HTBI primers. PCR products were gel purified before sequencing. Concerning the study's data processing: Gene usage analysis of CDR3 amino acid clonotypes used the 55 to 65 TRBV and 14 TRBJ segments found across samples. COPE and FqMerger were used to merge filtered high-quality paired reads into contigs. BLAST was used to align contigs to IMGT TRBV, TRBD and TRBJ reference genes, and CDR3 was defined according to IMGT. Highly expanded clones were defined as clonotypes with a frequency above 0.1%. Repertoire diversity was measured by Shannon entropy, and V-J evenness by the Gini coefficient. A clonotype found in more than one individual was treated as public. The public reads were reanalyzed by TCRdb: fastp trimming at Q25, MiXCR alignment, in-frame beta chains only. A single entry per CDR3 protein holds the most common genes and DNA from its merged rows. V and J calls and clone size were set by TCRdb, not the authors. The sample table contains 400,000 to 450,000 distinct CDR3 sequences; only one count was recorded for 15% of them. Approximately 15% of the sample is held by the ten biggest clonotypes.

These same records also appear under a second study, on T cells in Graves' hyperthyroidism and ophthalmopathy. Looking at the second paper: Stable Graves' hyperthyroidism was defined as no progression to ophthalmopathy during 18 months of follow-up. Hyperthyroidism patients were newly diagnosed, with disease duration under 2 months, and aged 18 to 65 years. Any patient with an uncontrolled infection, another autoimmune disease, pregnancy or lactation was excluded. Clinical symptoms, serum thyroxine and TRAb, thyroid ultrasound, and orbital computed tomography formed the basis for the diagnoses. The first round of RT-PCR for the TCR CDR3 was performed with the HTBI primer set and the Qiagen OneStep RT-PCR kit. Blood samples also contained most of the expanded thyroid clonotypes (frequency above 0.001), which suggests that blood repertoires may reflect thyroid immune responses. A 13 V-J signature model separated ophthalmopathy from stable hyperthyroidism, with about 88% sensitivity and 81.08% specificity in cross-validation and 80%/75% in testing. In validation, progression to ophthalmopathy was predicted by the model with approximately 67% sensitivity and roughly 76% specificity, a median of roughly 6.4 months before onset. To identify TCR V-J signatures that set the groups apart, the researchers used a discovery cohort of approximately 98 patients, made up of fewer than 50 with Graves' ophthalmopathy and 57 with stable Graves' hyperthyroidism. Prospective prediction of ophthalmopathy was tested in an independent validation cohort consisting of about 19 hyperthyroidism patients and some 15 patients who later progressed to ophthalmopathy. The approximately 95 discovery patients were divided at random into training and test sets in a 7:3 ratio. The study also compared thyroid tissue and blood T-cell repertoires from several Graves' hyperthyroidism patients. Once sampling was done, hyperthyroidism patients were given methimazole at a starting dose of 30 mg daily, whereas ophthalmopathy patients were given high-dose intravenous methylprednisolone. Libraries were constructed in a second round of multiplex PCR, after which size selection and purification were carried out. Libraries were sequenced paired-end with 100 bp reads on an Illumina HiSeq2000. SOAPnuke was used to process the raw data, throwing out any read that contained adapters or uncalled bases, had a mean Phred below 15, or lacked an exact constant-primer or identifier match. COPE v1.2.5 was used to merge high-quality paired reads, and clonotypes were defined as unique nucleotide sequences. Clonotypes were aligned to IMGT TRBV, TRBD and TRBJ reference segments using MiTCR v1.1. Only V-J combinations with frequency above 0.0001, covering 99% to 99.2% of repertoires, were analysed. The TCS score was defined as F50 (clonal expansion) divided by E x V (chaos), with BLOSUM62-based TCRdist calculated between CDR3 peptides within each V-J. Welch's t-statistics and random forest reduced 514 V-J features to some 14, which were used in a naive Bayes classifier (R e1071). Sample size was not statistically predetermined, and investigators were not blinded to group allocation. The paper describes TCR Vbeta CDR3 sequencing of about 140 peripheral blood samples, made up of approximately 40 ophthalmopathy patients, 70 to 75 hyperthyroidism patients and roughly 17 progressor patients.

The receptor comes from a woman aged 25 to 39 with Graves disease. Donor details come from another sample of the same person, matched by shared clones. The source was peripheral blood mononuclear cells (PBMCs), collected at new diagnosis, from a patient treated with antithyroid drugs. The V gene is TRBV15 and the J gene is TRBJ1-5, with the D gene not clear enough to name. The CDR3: CATSRDRAVGQPQHF. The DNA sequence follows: TGTGCCACCAGCAGAGATAGGGCAGTCGGTCAGCCCCAGCATTTT.